This paragraph covers one T cell receptor (beta chain) sequence. Its binding antigen is unknown. Base quality data are lacking; no much larger clone is found one base away. This entry is derived from a study of cytomegalovirus exposure and HLA in healthy donors (dated 2017 in TCRdb). Regarding the complete study: In an earlier analysis of under 750 of the donors, 276 Gb of sequence data and roughly 100 million unique TCR beta sequences from 150 million to 200 million T cells were reported. An earlier analysis of 500 to 650 of the donors applied high-throughput TCR beta sequencing to assess whether each TCR beta V gene segment acted as functional or pseudogenic. Rather than using new phenotypic data, the later analysis identified candidate immune exposures from TCR beta sequences and from how often those sequences occurred across donors. The genetic ancestry cluster associated with self-reported Caucasian donors included 65% to 90% of the approximately 410 genotyped donors. Approximately 330 gigabases of sequencing data and 75 million to 85 million unique TCR sequences made up an early release that covered about 640 HLA-typed donors. The study profiled the T cell repertoires of 666 subjects by immunosequencing and related them to cytomegalovirus serostatus. Both class I and class II loci were covered by HLA typing, at four-digit resolution. Among about 370 genotyped donors of the cohort, an average of about 240,000 unique TCR beta nucleotide sequences was sequenced per donor, of which 15% to 20% were non-productive. In a later analysis, previously published TCR beta repertoires from 666 donors were re-analyzed and high-resolution HLA genotyping was added so that TCR occurrence patterns could be studied. A later genetic analysis took genome-wide SNP genotypes for about three fifths of the 666 donors and used that subset as a discovery cohort. The study was designed to test whether signatures of past pathogen exposure could be identified by cataloging public T cell receptors. The number of donors typed differed by locus, with roughly 629-640 for A, B, C, DRB1 and DQB1, approximately 500 for DQA1, some 570 for DPA1, and roughly 450 for DPB1. Several DR-DQ haplotypes were handled as single units for association and clustering because linkage in the cohort was strong. To predict cytomegalovirus infection status, the study brought together high-throughput TCR immunosequencing, statistical association of individual TCRs with disease status, and machine learning. Alongside the repertoire data, information on donor age, sex, ethnicity and CMV serostatus was compiled. Along with the approximately 650-subject first cohort, a separate validation cohort of over a hundred different subjects was used. All discovery cohort repertoires had been generated using a single sequencing platform.

The cohort comprised more than 550 healthy bone marrow donors. At the time of sampling, all cohort members were nominally healthy, though unrecorded immune exposures were likely present. The donor tested CMV seronegative, placing the donor among the 350 or so seronegative members of the cohort. A peripheral blood sample was collected from each donor, and TCR beta sequencing was performed on peripheral blood mononuclear cells. Genomic DNA was extracted from the blood cell samples with the Qiagen DNeasy Blood Extraction Kit. Findings and caveats that apply to the study as a whole: An earlier analysis of around 540 of the donors showed that most TCR beta V segments appeared in productive rearrangements either about 90% or about 30% of the time, which broadly matched IMGT annotations. A later analysis reported that several top co-occurrence clusters appeared linked to parvovirus B19, influenza, CMV and Epstein-Barr virus. At a false discovery rate of 0.05, a later analysis linked about 16,000 TCR beta sequences to specific HLA alleles. A later genetic analysis associated a missense DCLRE1C variant with V-gene and J-gene trimming of TCR beta chains, and an independent cohort replicated the association. The 87-base-pair reads could not distinguish some IMGT-functional V segments, including TRBV6-2 and TRBV6-3, so those segments were excluded. The presence/absence analyses assumed that sequencing depth was roughly uniform across donors, and that assumption may not be true. The earlier analysis of fewer than 750 of the donors excluded some 16 rarely observed V segments, including chromosome 9 orphons, because counts were too low. In a later analysis, the rate of TCR association differed among HLA loci, with DRB1 alleles having the most associated TCRs and HLA-C alleles having the fewest. Because HLA typing was unavailable for some donors at each locus, only the typed subset was used in association tests. Three of the identified cytomegalovirus-associated TCR beta chains were confirmed in vitro to be specific for cytomegalovirus antigens. According to a later analysis, most CMV-associated TCR beta chains appeared to be HLA-restricted, and the HLA associations seemed to be driven largely by CMV exposure. The cohort was sequenced for TCR beta chains only, and without alpha or paired-chain data the features that could be detected were limited. Linkage disequilibrium might explain the correlated functional status among segregating V segments, but an unknown experimental factor could not be excluded. Compared with the approximately 720-donor mean, donors in an Asian-associated ancestry cluster had fewer N-insertions in productive TCRs, according to a later genetic analysis. A total of fewer than 200 TCR beta chains were listed by the study as associated with cytomegalovirus. When HLA alleles, especially DR and DQ, strongly co-occurred, TCR associations were difficult to assign to individual alleles. It was suggested by the authors that the approach could potentially be generalized to other disease states and immunological phenotypes. CMV serostatus was the only immune exposure information available for the cohort. Most TCR sequences were seen in very few donors, while some public TCRs were found in many individuals. A group of highly shared sequence variants was considered likely to be a technical artifact of the sequencing pipeline. A further reported finding was that TCR beta sequences accurately predicted the HLA-A and HLA-B alleles for most subjects in the first cohort. A later analysis found that HLA-associated TCR beta chains were more clonally expanded and had lower generation probabilities than equally common non-associated chains. In both the original and validation cohorts, the classifier was reported to diagnose cytomegalovirus status with high specificity and sensitivity.

Spanning cysteine to phenylalanine, the CDR3 consists of 18 amino acids. Only the CDR3 part of the read is kept: 54 bases, read in frame from the first base. The germline V gene encodes CDR1 SNHLY and CDR2 FYNNEI. The junction shows trimming of 2 bases on V and 3 bases on J, and the gene matches do not reach 15 bases of it. Preparation of the library involved the immunoSEQ multiplex PCR assay. For the multiplex PCR, a mixture combining 60 forward primers for TCR Vbeta segments and 13 reverse primers for TCR Jbeta segments was used. A multiplex PCR assay on genomic DNA amplified the CDR3 region of rearranged TCR beta genes. The amplified TCR beta libraries were sequenced on the Illumina HiSeq System as 87-base-pair reads. Per the authors' processing: In a later analysis, some 80 million unique TCR beta chains were counted across the approximately 640 repertoires, and around 10 million of these chains were shared by at least two donors. Raw reads were error-corrected and collapsed into unique sequences with a nearest-neighbor algorithm that merged closely related sequences to remove PCR and sequencing errors. To assign V, D and J gene segments, CDR3 sequences were aligned to IMGT reference sequences. For a sequence to be retained, a match of at least six nucleotides was required to both a V gene segment and a J gene segment. Rearrangements were called productive when the CDR3 lacked stop codons and stayed in frame with V and J; all others were non-productive. CDR3 was defined by IMGT convention, running from the second conserved V-encoded cysteine to the conserved J-encoded phenylalanine. In an earlier analysis of more than 550 of the donors, sequences lacking an unambiguous match to a single V gene segment were excluded. In an earlier analysis of several hundred of the donors, V segments were called functional above 56.7% productive rearrangements and were called segregating when the between-donor standard deviation exceeded 5%. A statistical classification framework was developed to diagnose cytomegalovirus status using the catalog of TCR beta chain sequences. V and J gene assignment, in a later analysis, came from comparing TCR nucleotide sequences with IMGT/GENE-DB human TR gene sequences. A later analysis assigned CDR3 sequences and most-parsimonious VDJ recombination scenarios with the TCRdist pipeline. A later analysis defined each TCR beta chain by its CDR3 amino acid sequence plus V-gene family, and excluded reads lacking a unique V-gene family. As a way to deal with suspected cross-contamination and a sequencing artifact, a later analysis dropped 640 or so nucleotide sequences that were highly shared and had low generation probability. For each public chain, a later analysis derived a clonal expansion index from normalized ranks of inferred template counts within each repertoire. A later analysis computed generation probabilities with a VDJ recombination model fitted to out-of-frame rearrangements, and checked the results against IGoR. A later analysis scored TCR-TCR, TCR-HLA and TCR-CMV co-occurrence with hypergeometric tests, applying a repertoire-size bias correction to TCR pairs. In a later analysis, false discovery rates were estimated by permuting HLA or CMV assignments 20 times. In a later analysis, co-occurring TCRs were grouped with DBSCAN, and TCRdist sequence similarity was added when clustering was performed within HLA-allele-positive subsets. Co-occurrence clustering excluded repertoires with fewer than 30,000 or more than 120,000 public chains, plus five with anomalous nucleotide sharing. Not all clones reach the TCRdb copy of this immuneACCESS table, which keeps in-frame sequences only. Checked studies attribute under half of the gap to unresolved V genes and leave the rest unexplained. The D gene and trimming were derived from the DNA, and the V and J assignments and clone size from that table. This sample is represented by under 250,000 clones; 82% of them were singletons. The ten largest make up 2.7% of the sample.

The sequence was obtained from a woman aged 40 to 49 in good health and CMV-seronegative. The sample taken for sequencing was PBMCs. The chain employs TRBV2 and TRBJ1-2, with 7 bases in between that match TRBD1. Here the CDR3 is given as CASSETPPLGQVYYGYTF. The nucleotide sequence is TGTGCCAGCAGTGAAACGCCCCCTCTTGGACAGGTATACTATGGCTACACCTTC. The variable domain in full, with residues beyond the CDR3 obtained from the reference TRBV2 and TRBJ1-2 genes, is EPEVTQTPSHQVTQMGQEVILRCVPISNHLYFYWYRQILGQKVEFLVSFYNNEISEKSEIFDDQFSVERPDGSNFTLKIRSTKLEDSAMYFCASSETPPLGQVYYGYTFGSGTRLTVV.